This T cell receptor (beta chain) comes out of a study of T cells in Graves' hyperthyroidism and ophthalmopathy (dated by TCRdb to the late 2010s). In terms of the full investigation: Peripheral blood samples were taken at the time of initial diagnosis, prior to any treatment. After blood sampling, hyperthyroidism patients were treated with methimazole at a starting dose of 30 mg daily, and ophthalmopathy patients were treated with high-dose intravenous methylprednisolone. According to the paper, TCR Vbeta CDR3 sequencing was carried out on some 140 peripheral blood samples, which came from some 41 ophthalmopathy, some 73 hyperthyroidism and approximately 17 progressor patients. To identify distinguishing TCR V-J signatures, a discovery cohort of around 100 patients was used, comprising fewer than 45 with Graves' ophthalmopathy and around 60 with stable Graves' hyperthyroidism. In six Graves' hyperthyroidism patients, the study also compared T-cell repertoires from thyroid tissue with T-cell repertoires from blood. An independent validation cohort of under 20 hyperthyroidism patients and 15 or so patients who later progressed to ophthalmopathy tested prospective prediction of ophthalmopathy. For training and testing, the 100 or so patients in the discovery cohort were randomly divided in a 7:3 ratio.

The TCR beta CDR3 regions were amplified from RNA transcripts. The TCR CDR3 was subjected to a first round of RT-PCR using the HTBI primer set and the Qiagen OneStep RT-PCR kit. Libraries were constructed in a second round of multiplex PCR, after which size selection and purification were performed. Libraries were sequenced paired-end with 100 bp reads on an Illumina HiSeq2000. In the original analysis: Raw data were processed with SOAPnuke, discarding reads with adapters, uncalled bases, mean Phred below 15, or no exact constant-primer or identifier match. High-quality paired reads were merged with COPE v1.2.5, and unique nucleotide sequences were defined as clonotypes. MiTCR v1.1 was used to align clonotypes to the IMGT TRBV, TRBD and TRBJ reference segments. The analysis was restricted to V-J combinations with a frequency above 0.0001, which together covered 99.2% of the repertoires. The TCS score was defined as F50 (clonal expansion) divided by E x V (chaos), with BLOSUM62-based TCRdist calculated between CDR3 peptides within each V-J. Welch's t-statistics and random forest reduced around 550 V-J features to 10 to 15, which were used in a naive Bayes classifier (R e1071). Thyroid-blood repertoire similarity was quantified with the Morisita-Horn index. The public reads were quality trimmed at Q25 with fastp and then assembled into clones with MiXCR by TCRdb, keeping productive beta chains. Every distinct CDR3 protein forms one entry, paired with its most common genes and DNA. These V and J calls originate from TCRdb's pipeline instead of the authors' own analysis. For this sample there are 700,000 to 850,000 distinct CDR3 sequences; 30% to 40% appear just once. Roughly 30% of the sample belongs to the ten largest clones.

A patient counted as having stable Graves' hyperthyroidism if no progression to ophthalmopathy occurred over 18 months of follow-up. The hyperthyroidism patients were between 18 and 65 years old and newly diagnosed, with a disease duration of less than 2 months. Any patient with an uncontrolled infection, another autoimmune disease, pregnancy or lactation was excluded. Clinical symptoms, serum thyroxine and TRAb, thyroid ultrasound, and orbital computed tomography formed the basis for the diagnoses. PBMCs were separated from 10 ml of fresh peripheral blood using Ficoll-Paque density gradient centrifugation. Trizol reagent was used to extract total RNA, and RNA quality was then checked on an Agilent 2100 Bioanalyzer. V and J are truncated by 4 bases and 4 bases respectively, leaving an intervening sequence of 13 bases. Measured from the cysteine to the phenylalanine, the CDR3 is 13 residues long. The entry retains the CDR3 DNA only, 39 bases that are in frame from base 1. For CDR1 and CDR2, the germline V gene lists SQVTM and ANQGSEA.

Details on this clonotype: Its cognate antigen has yet to be identified. Base qualities were left out, and no much larger clone turns up one base away.

What the research found in general, with its limitations: Most expanded thyroid clonotypes (frequency above 0.001) were also found in blood, which suggests that blood repertoires may mirror thyroid immune responses. In cross-validation, a model built on a 13 V-J signature told ophthalmopathy apart from stable hyperthyroidism with 85% to 90% sensitivity and roughly 81% specificity, and in testing the same model reached 80%/75%. During validation, the model predicted progression to ophthalmopathy a median of around 7 months ahead of onset, with 70.59% sensitivity and about 72% specificity. No statistical method was used to set the sample size in advance, and investigators knew the group allocation.

This receptor was obtained from a middle-aged woman with Graves' hyperthyroidism. Recombination joined TRBV29-1 with TRBJ1-1; the D gene is possibly TRBD1, with 5 bases matching. The sequenced sample consisted of blood. The DNA is TGCAGCGTTGTAAACCGGGACGGCACTGAAGCTTTCTTT. It specifies CSVVNRDGTEAFF. The CDR3, completed at both ends by the reference TRBV29-1 and TRBJ1-1 genes, gives the full variable domain SAVISQKPSRDICQRGTSLTIQCQVDSQVTMMFWYRQQPGQSLTLIATANQGSEATYESGFVIDKFPISRPNLTFSTLTVSNMSPEDSSIYLCSVVNRDGTEAFFGQGTRLTVV.